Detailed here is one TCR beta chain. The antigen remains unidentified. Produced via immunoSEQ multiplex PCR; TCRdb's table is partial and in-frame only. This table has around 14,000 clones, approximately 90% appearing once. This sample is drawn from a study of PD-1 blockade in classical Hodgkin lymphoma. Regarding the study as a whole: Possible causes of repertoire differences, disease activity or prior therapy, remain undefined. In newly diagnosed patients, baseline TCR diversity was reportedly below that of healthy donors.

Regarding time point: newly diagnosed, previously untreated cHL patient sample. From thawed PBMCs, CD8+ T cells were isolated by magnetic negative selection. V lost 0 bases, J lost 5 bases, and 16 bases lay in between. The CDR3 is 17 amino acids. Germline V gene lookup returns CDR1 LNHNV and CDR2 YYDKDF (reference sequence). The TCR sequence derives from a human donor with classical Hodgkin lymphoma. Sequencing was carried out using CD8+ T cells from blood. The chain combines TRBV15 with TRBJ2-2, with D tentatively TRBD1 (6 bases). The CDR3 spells CATSRDGGQGWTGELFF. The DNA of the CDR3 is TGTGCCACCAGCAGAGATGGGGGTCAGGGGTGGACCGGGGAGCTGTTTTTT. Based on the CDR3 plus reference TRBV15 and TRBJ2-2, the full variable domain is DAMVIQNPRYQVTQFGKPVTLSCSQTLNHNVMYWYQQKSSQAPKLLFHYYDKDFNNEADTPDNFQSRRPNTSFCFLDIRSPGLGDTAMYLCATSRDGGQGWTGELFFGEGSRLTVL.